This T cell receptor beta chain was documented in a study of blood T cell repertoires in COVID-19. Profiling relied on immunoSEQ multiplex PCR, and the TCRdb table lists in-frame clones only, not all of them. The sample contains about 160,000 clones, around 74% of which appear only once. This CDR3 contains 13 residues. The V gene end was trimmed by 3 bases and the J gene end by 7 bases; junction bases not matched to a gene: 3. Germline loops: CDR1 DFQATT, CDR2 SNEGSKA (reference sequence). The receptor was isolated from an elderly woman with acute or convalescent COVID-19. Sequenced: peripheral blood. The J gene is TRBJ2-2, the V gene TRBV20-1, with 9 bases aligning to TRBD1. The chain's CDR3 is CSASTGGVGELFF. CDR3 DNA sequence: TGCAGTGCTAGTACAGGGGGCGTCGGGGAGCTGTTTTTT.